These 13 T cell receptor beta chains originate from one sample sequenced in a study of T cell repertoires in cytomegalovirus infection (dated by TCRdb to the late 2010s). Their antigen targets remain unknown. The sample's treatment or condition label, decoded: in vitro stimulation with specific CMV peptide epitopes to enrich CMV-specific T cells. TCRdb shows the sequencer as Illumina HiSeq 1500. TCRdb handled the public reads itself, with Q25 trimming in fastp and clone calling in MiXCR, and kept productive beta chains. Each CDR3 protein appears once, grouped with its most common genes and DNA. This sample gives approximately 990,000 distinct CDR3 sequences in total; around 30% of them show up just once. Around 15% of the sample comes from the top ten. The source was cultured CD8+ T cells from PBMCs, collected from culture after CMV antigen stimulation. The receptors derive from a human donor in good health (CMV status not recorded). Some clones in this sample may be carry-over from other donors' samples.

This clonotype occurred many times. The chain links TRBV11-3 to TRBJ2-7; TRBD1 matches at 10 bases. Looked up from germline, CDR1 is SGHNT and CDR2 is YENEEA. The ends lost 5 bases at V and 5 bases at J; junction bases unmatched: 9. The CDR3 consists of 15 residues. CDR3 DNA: TGTGCCAGCAGCCCGTGGGGACAGGGGCCGAACGAGCAGTACTTC. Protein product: CASSPWGQGPNEQYF. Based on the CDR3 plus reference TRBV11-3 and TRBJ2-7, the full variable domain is EAGVVQSPRYKIIEKKQPVAFWCNPISGHNTLYWYLQNLGQGPELLIRYENEEAVDDSQLPKDRFSAERLKGVDSTLKIQPAELGDSAVYLCASSPWGQGPNEQYFGPGTRLTVT.

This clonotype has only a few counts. CDR3 in amino acids: CASSLGEGTQYF. DNA of the CDR3: TGTGCCAGCAGTCTGGGGGAGGGGACCCAGTACTTC. The chain uses TRBV27 and TRBJ2-5; TRBD2 aligns across 7 bases. This CDR3 contains 12 residues. The ends lost 5 bases at V and 7 bases at J; junction bases unmatched: 4. Germline CDR1 reads MNHEY; CDR2 reads SMNVEV (reference sequence).

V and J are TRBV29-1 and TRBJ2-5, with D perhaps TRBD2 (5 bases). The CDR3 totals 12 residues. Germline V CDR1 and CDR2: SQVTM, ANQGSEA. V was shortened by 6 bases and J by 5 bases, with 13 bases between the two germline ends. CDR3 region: CSVAGLSETQYF. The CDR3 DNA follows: TGCAGCGTGGCAGGACTTTCGGAGACCCAGTACTTC.

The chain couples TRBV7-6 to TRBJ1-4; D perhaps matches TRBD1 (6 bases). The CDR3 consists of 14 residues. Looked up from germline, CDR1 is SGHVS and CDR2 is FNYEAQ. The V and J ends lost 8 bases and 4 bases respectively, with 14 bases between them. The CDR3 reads CASSPGHSNEKLFF. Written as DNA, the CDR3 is TGTGCCAGCTCCCCGGGACACAGTAATGAAAAACTGTTTTTT.

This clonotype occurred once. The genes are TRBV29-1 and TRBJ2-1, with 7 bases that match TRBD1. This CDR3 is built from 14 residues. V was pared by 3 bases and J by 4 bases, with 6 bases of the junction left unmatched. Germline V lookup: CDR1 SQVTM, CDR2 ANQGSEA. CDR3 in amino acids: CSVDSQGVYNEQFF. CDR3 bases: TGCAGCGTTGATAGCCAGGGGGTTTACAATGAGCAGTTCTTC.

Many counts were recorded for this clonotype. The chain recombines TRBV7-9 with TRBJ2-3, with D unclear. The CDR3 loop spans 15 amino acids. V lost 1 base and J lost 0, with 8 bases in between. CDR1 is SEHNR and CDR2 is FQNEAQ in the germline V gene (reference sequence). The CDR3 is CASSLVAESTDTQYF. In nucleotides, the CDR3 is TGTGCCAGCAGCTTAGTGGCGGAAAGCACAGATACGCAGTATTTT. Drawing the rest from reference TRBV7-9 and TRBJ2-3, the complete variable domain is DTGVSQNPRHKITKRGQNVTFRCDPISEHNRLYWYRQTLGQGPEFLTYFQNEAQLEKSRLLSDRFSAERPKGSFSTLEIQRTEQGDSAMYLCASSLVAESTDTQYFGPGTRLTVL.

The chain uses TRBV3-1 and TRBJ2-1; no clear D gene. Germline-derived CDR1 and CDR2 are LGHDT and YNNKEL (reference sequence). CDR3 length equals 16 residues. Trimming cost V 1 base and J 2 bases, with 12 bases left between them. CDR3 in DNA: TGTGCCAGCAGCCAAGTCGGAACAGCCACCTACAATGAGCAGTTCTTC. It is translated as CASSQVGTATYNEQFF.

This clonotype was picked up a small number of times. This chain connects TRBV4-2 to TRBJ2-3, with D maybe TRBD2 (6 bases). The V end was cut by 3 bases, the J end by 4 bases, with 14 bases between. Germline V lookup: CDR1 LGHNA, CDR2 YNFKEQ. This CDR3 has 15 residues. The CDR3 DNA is TGTGCCAGCAGCCAGATGACTAGTAGGTCAGATACGCAGTATTTT. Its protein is CASSQMTSRSDTQYF.

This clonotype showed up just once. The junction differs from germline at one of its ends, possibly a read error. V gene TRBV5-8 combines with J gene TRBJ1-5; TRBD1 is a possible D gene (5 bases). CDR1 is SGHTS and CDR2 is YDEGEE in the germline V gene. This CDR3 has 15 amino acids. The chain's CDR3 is CASSRVHGANQPRHF. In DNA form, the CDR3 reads TGTGCCAGCAGCCGAGTGCACGGGGCCAATCAGCCCCGGCATTTT.

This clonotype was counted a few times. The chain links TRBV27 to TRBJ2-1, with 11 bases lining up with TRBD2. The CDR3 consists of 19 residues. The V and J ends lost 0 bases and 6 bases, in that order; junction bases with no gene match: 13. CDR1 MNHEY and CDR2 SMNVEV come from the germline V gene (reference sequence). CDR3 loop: CASSLSLSVLAGGLNEQFF. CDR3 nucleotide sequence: TGTGCCAGCAGTTTATCTCTTAGCGTCTTAGCGGGGGGGCTCAATGAGCAGTTCTTC.

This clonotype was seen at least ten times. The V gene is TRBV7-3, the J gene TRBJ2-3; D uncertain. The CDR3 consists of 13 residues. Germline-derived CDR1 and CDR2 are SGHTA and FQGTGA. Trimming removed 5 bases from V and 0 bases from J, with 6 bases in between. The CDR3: CASSGMSTDTQYF. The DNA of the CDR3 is TGTGCCAGCAGCGGGATGAGCACAGATACGCAGTATTTT.

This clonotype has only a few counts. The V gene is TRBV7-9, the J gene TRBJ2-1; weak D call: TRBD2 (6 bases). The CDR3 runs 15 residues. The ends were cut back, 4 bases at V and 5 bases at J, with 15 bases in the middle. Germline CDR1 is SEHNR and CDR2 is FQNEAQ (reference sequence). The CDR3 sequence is CASSSPLGGDNEQFF. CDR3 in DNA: TGTGCCAGCAGCTCCCCCTTGGGGGGAGACAATGAGCAGTTCTTC.

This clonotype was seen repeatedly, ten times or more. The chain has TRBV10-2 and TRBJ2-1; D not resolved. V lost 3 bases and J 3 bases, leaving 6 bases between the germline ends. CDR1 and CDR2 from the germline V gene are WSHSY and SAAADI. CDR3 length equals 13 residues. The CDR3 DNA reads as TGCGCCAGCAGTGAACAGTTCTACAATGAGCAGTTCTTC. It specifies CASSEQFYNEQFF.